Shown below are 25 T cell receptor beta chains from a single sample sequenced in a study of blood T cells in healthy people across ages. PCR was performed a second time for roughly 6 to 12 cycles using a sample-barcoded 5' primer and a J-beta primer mix. TCRdb re-analysed the 5' RACE reads in MiXCR, keeping a single row per CDR3 protein. This table has hundreds of thousands of distinct CDR3 sequences, 40% to 45% appearing once. The sample consisted of blood. Receptor source: a woman aged 55-70 years in good health.

The gene calls are TRBV20-1 and TRBJ2-3; D uncertain. Germline V gives CDR1 DFQATT, CDR2 SNEGSKA (reference sequence). Trimming shortened V by 3 bases and J by 2 bases, and 9 bases separated the two germline ends. This CDR3 is 13 amino acids long. CDR3 in amino acids: CSARTTNTDTQYF. CDR3 DNA sequence: TGCAGTGCTAGGACGACAAACACAGATACGCAGTATTTT.

This clonotype was counted once. The V call is TRBV20-1, the J call TRBJ2-1, with D perhaps TRBD1 (5 bases). This CDR3 is built from 16 residues. Germline CDR1 reads DFQATT; CDR2 reads SNEGSKA (reference sequence). V lost 4 bases, J lost 6 bases, and 22 bases lay in between. The CDR3 region has the DNA TGCAGTGCTAACCTTGTAGCCCCCAGTGGGGCCAATGAGCAGTTCTTC. Translated, it gives CSANLVAPSGANEQFF.

Comments on this clonotype: This clone may be a read error of a much larger clone one base away. The genes are TRBV25-1 and TRBJ2-1; D is unclear. Per the germline V gene, CDR1 is MGHDK and CDR2 is SYGVNS. This CDR3 has 15 amino acids. The CDR3 sequence: CAGSDLGRPYNEQFF. DNA for the CDR3: TGTGCCGGCAGTGACTTAGGACGGCCCTACAATGAGCAGTTCTTC.

This clonotype was recorded a few times. The J gene is TRBJ2-7, the V gene TRBV28; D remains unclear. Germline V gene data show CDR1 as MDHEN and CDR2 as SYDVKM. With 5 bases removed from V and 4 bases from J, the gap between germline ends came to 6 bases. CDR3 length equals 11 residues. CDR3 loop: CASSITYEQYF. CDR3 sequence (DNA): TGTGCCAGCAGTATTACGTACGAGCAGTACTTC.

The chain has TRBV20-1 and TRBJ2-5; 9 bases align to TRBD2. Germline assignment: CDR1 DFQATT and CDR2 SNEGSKA (reference sequence). V was pared by 6 bases and J by 4 bases, with 9 bases of the junction left unmatched. CDR3 length: 14 amino acids. The CDR3 spells CSATLSGRGETQYF. For the CDR3, the DNA is TGCAGTGCCACCCTTAGCGGGAGAGGAGAGACCCAGTACTTC.

The J gene is TRBJ2-1, the V gene TRBV6-2 or TRBV6-3; either TRBD1 or TRBD2 may supply D (5 bases each). Germline lookup yields CDR1 MNHEY and CDR2 SVGEGT. V was shortened by 11 bases and J by 12 bases, with 14 bases between the two germline ends. This CDR3 has 10 amino acids. CDR3 amino acids: CAAARGPQFF. CDR3 DNA: TGTGCCGCTGCGAGGGGTCCGCAGTTCTTC.

About this clonotype itself: A read error is possible here, since a much larger clone lies one base away. The gene calls are TRBV11-2 and TRBJ2-7, with a weak D call TRBD1 (6 bases). The CDR3 runs 14 residues. V dropped 2 bases and J dropped 7 bases, with 15 bases sitting between them. The V gene's germline CDR1 is SGHAT and CDR2 FQNNGV. This chain's CDR3 is CASSLQGRSLEQYF. Written as DNA, the CDR3 is TGTGCCAGCAGCTTACAGGGGAGAAGTCTTGAGCAGTACTTC.

This clonotype has only a few counts. V and J are TRBV6-2 or TRBV6-3 and TRBJ2-1; 9 nucleotides align to TRBD1. The CDR3 sequence is 15 residues long. Germline values: CDR1 MNHEY, CDR2 SVGEGT. The V and J ends lost 6 bases and 7 bases, in that order; junction bases with no gene match: 10. CDR3 in amino acids: CASRPPGQGGNEQFF. For the CDR3, the DNA is TGTGCCAGCAGACCGCCGGGACAGGGAGGGAATGAGCAGTTCTTC.

Worth noting for this clonotype: Likely a read error: the CDR3 ends without its conserved phenylalanine or tryptophan. J is TRBJ1-2 and V is TRBV4-1, with a possible D match to TRBD1 (6 bases). V dropped 7 bases and J dropped 4 bases, with 19 bases sitting between them. This CDR3 has 15 residues. Germline V gives CDR1 MGHRA, CDR2 YSYEKL. CDR3 sequence reads: CASTPTGAVSYGYTL. The CDR3 DNA follows: TGCGCCAGCACACCAACGGGGGCCGTGAGCTATGGCTACACCTTA.

The chain employs TRBV12-3 or TRBV12-4 and TRBJ2-5, with 12 bases fitting TRBD1. The trim removed 6 bases at V and 4 bases at J, leaving 9 bases unmatched. The CDR3 has 16 amino acids. The CDR3 loop is CASRSPGQGARETQYF. CDR3 in DNA: TGTGCCAGCAGATCACCGGGACAGGGGGCGAGAGAGACCCAGTACTTC.

V gene TRBV20-1 combines with J gene TRBJ2-4; 9 bases match TRBD1. The DNA end favors TRBJ2-7, so the J call may be wrong. The germline V gene has CDR1 DFQATT and CDR2 SNEGSKA (reference sequence). This CDR3 contains 13 residues. Written as DNA, the CDR3 is TGCAGTGCGGGAGGACAGGGGAACAACGAGCAGTACTTC. This translates into CSAGGQGNNEQYF.

The chain is built from TRBV5-6 and TRBJ2-2; 11 bases line up with TRBD2. V dropped 2 bases and J dropped 1; count of bases not matched to a gene: 4. Germline CDR1 reads SGHDT; CDR2 reads YYEEEE. The CDR3 is made up of 17 amino acids. The CDR3: CASSFLAGGQNTGELFF. The CDR3 DNA reads TGTGCCAGCAGCTTCCTAGCGGGAGGTCAGAACACCGGGGAGCTGTTTTTT.

The chain is built from TRBV20-1 and TRBJ2-3; 13 bases match TRBD2. V lost 3 bases and J lost 4; bases outside the gene matches: 4. Germline V gene sequence: CDR1 DFQATT, CDR2 SNEGSKA (reference sequence). This CDR3 has 15 amino acids. The CDR3 here is CSASGTSGTSDTQYF. In DNA form, the CDR3 reads TGCAGTGCTAGTGGGACTAGCGGGACGTCAGATACGCAGTATTTT.

This CDR3 is CSARPDSGAKNIQYF. CDR3 sequence (DNA): TGCAGTGCTAGACCCGACAGCGGGGCCAAAAACATTCAGTACTTC. The chain joins TRBV20-1 to TRBJ2-4; tentatively, D is TRBD2 (6 bases). V was clipped by 2 bases and J by 1 base, with 12 bases between them. This CDR3 is 15 amino acids long. Germline CDR1 is DFQATT and CDR2 is SNEGSKA (reference sequence).

The chain has TRBV28 and TRBJ2-3, with 9 bases lining up with TRBD2. After removal of 6 bases from V and 4 bases from J, the junction contained 5 bases not matched to a gene. The germline CDR1 and CDR2 sequences are MDHEN and SYDVKM. The CDR3 has 14 amino acids. The CDR3 nucleotides read TGTGCCAGCAGGGTGCGGGGGGGCGCAGATACGCAGTATTTT. Protein product: CASRVRGGADTQYF.

This clonotype has a handful of counts. CDR3 sequence (DNA): TGCAGTGCTAGGGGGCAGGATGGAGGCTACACCTTC. This translates into CSARGQDGGYTF. The V call is TRBV20-1, the J call TRBJ1-2; TRBD1 might be the D (5 bases). The V end lost 3 bases, the J end lost 8 bases, and 13 bases lay between the germline ends. Germline values: CDR1 DFQATT, CDR2 SNEGSKA (reference sequence). This CDR3 comprises 12 residues.

The rearrangement links TRBV25-1 to TRBJ2-1, with TRBD2 matching 10 bases. CDR1 MGHDK and CDR2 SYGVNS come from the germline V gene. After removal of 5 bases from V and 10 bases from J, the junction contained 14 bases not matched to a gene. The CDR3 extends over 16 amino acids. CDR3 amino acids: CASSTPPSGGDGEQFF. CDR3 in DNA: TGTGCCAGCAGTACACCCCCAAGCGGGGGGGACGGCGAGCAGTTCTTC.

The chain couples TRBV2 to TRBJ2-4; D possibly corresponds to TRBD1 (6 bases). V lost 1 base and J 2 bases, leaving 12 bases between the germline ends. Germline CDR1 SNHLY, CDR2 FYNNEI. The CDR3 length is 16 residues. In nucleotides, the CDR3 is TGTGCCAGCAGTGAAGACTCCCAGGGGACCAAAAACATTCAGTACTTC. Its protein product is CASSEDSQGTKNIQYF.

This clonotype was picked up a small number of times. The V and J genes are TRBV20-1 and TRBJ2-7; 9 bases are a match to TRBD1. The junction had 6 bases not matched to a gene; V was cut back by 4 bases and J by 2 bases. This CDR3 contains 14 residues. The V gene's germline CDR1 is DFQATT and CDR2 SNEGSKA (reference sequence). The CDR3, as DNA: TGCAGTGCTAACCGGGACAGGGCCGCCTACGAGCAGTACTTC. This encodes CSANRDRAAYEQYF.

This clonotype was observed a few times. V usage is TRBV6-5 and J usage is TRBJ1-2, with 7 bases identical to TRBD1. The CDR3 runs to 13 residues. Germline V gives CDR1 MNHEY, CDR2 SVGAGI. The trim removed 6 bases at V and 5 bases at J, leaving 6 bases unmatched. DNA of the CDR3: TGTGCCAGCAGCTTGGGACAGCCTTATGGCTACACCTTC. Its translation: CASSLGQPYGYTF.

This clonotype has at least ten counts. The V and J genes are TRBV12-3 or TRBV12-4 and TRBJ1-5, with D unclear. The CDR3 consists of 14 residues. Trimming stripped 2 bases from V and 2 bases from J, with 7 bases between. The CDR3 protein is CASSLRDGNQPQHF. The CDR3 DNA follows: TGTGCCAGCAGTTTAAGGGATGGCAATCAGCCCCAGCATTTT.

The chain carries TRBV20-1 and TRBJ1-2, with a possible D match to TRBD1 (5 bases). Trimming shortened V by 0 bases and J by 3 bases, and 14 bases separated the two germline ends. CDR3 size: 15 residues. Germline CDR1 reads DFQATT; CDR2 reads SNEGSKA (reference sequence). CDR3 sequence: CSARDWGEGYYGYTF. The DNA of the CDR3 is TGCAGTGCTAGAGATTGGGGGGAAGGGTACTATGGCTACACCTTC.

This clonotype has a handful of counts. V gene TRBV28 combines with J gene TRBJ2-1; 12 nucleotides line up with TRBD2. J gave up 0 bases and V 5 bases, and 11 bases lay outside the gene matches. Germline CDR1 reads MDHEN; CDR2 reads SYDVKM. This CDR3 spans 19 amino acids. The CDR3: CASSGSGTSGPSSYNEQFF. CDR3 DNA sequence: TGTGCCAGCAGTGGGTCTGGGACTAGCGGGCCGAGCTCCTACAATGAGCAGTTCTTC. Using reference TRBV28 and TRBJ2-1 for the parts outside the CDR3, the full variable domain is DVKVTQSSRYLVKRTGEKVFLECVQDMDHENMFWYRQDPGLGLRLIYFSYDVKMKEKGDIPEGYSVSREKKERFSLILESASTNQTSMYLCASSGSGTSGPSSYNEQFFGPGTRLTVL.

The sample holds one count of this clonotype. Its ends do not fully match the called genes, so a read error is possible. The chain has TRBV5-6 and TRBJ2-7, with 11 bases fitting TRBD1. The V gene's germline CDR1 is SGHDT and CDR2 YYEEEE. CDR3 length: 15 residues. CDR3 loop: CAGSLAGTGGHEQYF. CDR3 nucleotide sequence: TGTGCCGGCAGCTTGGCCGGGACAGGGGGTCACGAGCAGTACTTC.

In its sample, this clonotype was seen a few times. The genes are TRBV12-3 or TRBV12-4 and TRBJ2-7, with a possible D match to TRBD2 (6 bases). Trimming left V 0 bases short and J 3 bases short, with 9 bases between. The CDR3 has 14 residues. The CDR3 spells CASSLATGVYEQYF. The CDR3 DNA sequence: TGTGCCAGCAGTTTAGCCACGGGAGTCTACGAGCAGTACTTC.